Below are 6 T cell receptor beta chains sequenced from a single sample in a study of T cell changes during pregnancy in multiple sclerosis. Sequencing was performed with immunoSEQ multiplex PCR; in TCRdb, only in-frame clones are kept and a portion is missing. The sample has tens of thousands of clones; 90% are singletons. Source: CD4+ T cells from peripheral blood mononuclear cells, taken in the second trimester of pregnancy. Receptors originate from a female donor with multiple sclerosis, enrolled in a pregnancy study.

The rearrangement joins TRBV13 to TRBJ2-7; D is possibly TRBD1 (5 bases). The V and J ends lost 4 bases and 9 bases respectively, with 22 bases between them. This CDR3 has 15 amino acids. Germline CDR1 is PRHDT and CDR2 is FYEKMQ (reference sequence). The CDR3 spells CASSSLGYPAQGQYF. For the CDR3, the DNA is TGTGCCAGCAGCTCGCTAGGGTACCCCGCTCAGGGGCAGTACTTC.

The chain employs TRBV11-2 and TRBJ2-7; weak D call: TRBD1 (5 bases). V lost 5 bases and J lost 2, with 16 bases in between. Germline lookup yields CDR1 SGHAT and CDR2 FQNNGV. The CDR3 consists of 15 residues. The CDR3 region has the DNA TGTGCCAGCAGCCCCTTGTGGGGCCGGACCTACGAGCAGTACTTC. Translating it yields CASSPLWGRTYEQYF. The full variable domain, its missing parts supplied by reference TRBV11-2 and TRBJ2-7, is EAGVAQSPRYKIIEKRQSVAFWCNPISGHATLYWYQQILGQGPKLLIQFQNNGVVDDSQLPKDRFSAERLKGVDSTLKIQPAKLEDSAVYLCASSPLWGRTYEQYFGPGTRLTVT.

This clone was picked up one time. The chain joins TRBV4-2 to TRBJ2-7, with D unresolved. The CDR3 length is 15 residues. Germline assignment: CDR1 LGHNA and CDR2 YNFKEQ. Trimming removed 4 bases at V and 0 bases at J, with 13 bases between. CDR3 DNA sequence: TGTGCCAGCAGCCCCTCTCTGGGCCTCTCCTACGAGCAGTACTTC. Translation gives CASSPSLGLSYEQYF.

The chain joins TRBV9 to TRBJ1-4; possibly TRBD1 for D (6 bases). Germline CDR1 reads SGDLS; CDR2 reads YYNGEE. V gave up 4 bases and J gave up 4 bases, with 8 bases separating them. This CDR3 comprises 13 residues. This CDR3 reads CASSRQVNEKLFF. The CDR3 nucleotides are TGTGCCAGCAGCAGACAGGTTAATGAAAAACTGTTTTTT.

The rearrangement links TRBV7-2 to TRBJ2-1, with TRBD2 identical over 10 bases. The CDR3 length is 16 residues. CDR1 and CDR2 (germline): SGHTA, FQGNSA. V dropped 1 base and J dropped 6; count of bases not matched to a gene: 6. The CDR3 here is CASSLDGLAGANEQFF. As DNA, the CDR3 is TGTGCCAGCAGCTTAGATGGCCTAGCGGGGGCCAATGAGCAGTTCTTC.

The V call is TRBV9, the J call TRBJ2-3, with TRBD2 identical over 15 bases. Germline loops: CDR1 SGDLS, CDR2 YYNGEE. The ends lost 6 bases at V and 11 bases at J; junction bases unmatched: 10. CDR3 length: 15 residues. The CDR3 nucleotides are TGTGCCAGCACCGGACTAGCGGGAGGGCCTGTCAAGCAGTATTTT. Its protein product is CASTGLAGGPVKQYF.